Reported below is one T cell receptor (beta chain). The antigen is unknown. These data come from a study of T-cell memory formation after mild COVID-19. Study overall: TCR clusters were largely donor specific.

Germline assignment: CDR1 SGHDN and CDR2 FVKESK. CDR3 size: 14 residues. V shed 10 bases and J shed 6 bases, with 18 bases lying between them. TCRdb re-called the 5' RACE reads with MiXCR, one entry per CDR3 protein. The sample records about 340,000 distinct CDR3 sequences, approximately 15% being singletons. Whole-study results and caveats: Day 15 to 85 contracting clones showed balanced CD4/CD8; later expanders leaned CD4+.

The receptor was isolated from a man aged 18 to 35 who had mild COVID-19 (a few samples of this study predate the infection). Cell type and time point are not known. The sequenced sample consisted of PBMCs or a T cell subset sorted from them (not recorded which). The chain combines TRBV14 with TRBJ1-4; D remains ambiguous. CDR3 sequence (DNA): TGTGCCATCCAGAGGAGGGAGAGGGATGAAAAACTGTTTTTT. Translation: CAIQRRERDEKLFF.